Listed here are 32 T cell receptor beta chains from one sample, sequenced in a study of cytomegalovirus exposure and HLA in healthy donors. The PCR was carried out with 60 Vbeta primers and 13 Jbeta primers. Assay: immunoSEQ multiplex PCR; the TCRdb copy retains only in-frame clones and omits some. The repertoire holds under 200,000 clones, 75% to 90% seen once, with approximately 0.8% in the top ten. The sample consisted of PBMCs. Source of these receptors: a woman aged 18-29 years in good health and CMV-seronegative.

V usage is TRBV29-1 and J usage is TRBJ1-2, with D possibly TRBD1 on 6 matching bases. The CDR3 sequence is 15 residues long. V lost 6 bases to trimming and J lost 2 bases, with 19 bases between them. CDR1 is SQVTM and CDR2 is ANQGSEA in the germline V gene. This CDR3 is CSVLAWGLKNYGYTF. The CDR3 region has the DNA TGCAGCGTACTCGCCTGGGGGCTTAAAAACTATGGCTACACCTTC.

V is TRBV6-1 and J is TRBJ2-5, with D possibly matching TRBD2 (6 bases). V gave up 6 bases and J gave up 1 base, with 9 bases separating them. Germline V gives CDR1 MNHNS, CDR2 SASEGT. This CDR3 comprises 13 residues. This chain's CDR3 is CASRKTSQETQYF. CDR3 DNA sequence: TGTGCCAGCAGGAAGACTAGCCAAGAGACCCAGTACTTC.

V usage is TRBV18 and J usage is TRBJ2-5; no definite D call. Trimming removed 2 bases from V and 1 base from J, with 5 bases in between. The CDR3 totals 13 residues. Germline assignment: CDR1 KGHSH and CDR2 LQKENI. As DNA, the CDR3 is TGTGCCAGCTCACCAGGGCGCCAAGAGACCCAGTACTTC. Amino acid sequence: CASSPGRQETQYF.

The V call is TRBV9, the J call TRBJ2-2; TRBD1 agrees at 10 bases. This CDR3 comprises 18 residues. Per germline, CDR1 SGDLS and CDR2 YYNGEE. With 0 bases clipped from V and 3 bases from J, the junction kept 8 bases outside the gene matches. CDR3 amino acids: CASSVGPGQGTYTGELFF. CDR3 DNA: TGTGCCAGCAGCGTAGGGCCGGGACAGGGGACCTACACCGGGGAGCTGTTTTTT.

As regards this clone: One end of the junction does not line up with germline, which may come from a read error. V is TRBV10-3 and J is TRBJ2-1; TRBD1 matches at 7 bases. The CDR3 totals 12 residues. The V gene's germline CDR1 is ENHRY and CDR2 SYGVKD. The CDR3 DNA reads TGTGCCGTCAGACAGGGTCTCAATGAGCAGTTCTTC. Protein product: CAVRQGLNEQFF.

The chain uses TRBV7-2 and TRBJ2-7; D is ambiguous. The CDR3 is 16 amino acids. CDR1 is SGHTA and CDR2 is FQGNSA in the germline V gene. Trimming removed 4 bases at V and 0 bases at J, with 16 bases between. The DNA for the CDR3 is TGTGCCAGCAGCTCCATTGGAACGCGGAGCTCCTACGAGCAGTACTTC. Its protein is CASSSIGTRSSYEQYF.

This chain links TRBV18 with TRBJ2-5; 11 positions agree with TRBD1. Trimming took 2 bases from V and 2 from J; bases not matched to a gene: 7. The V gene's germline CDR1 is KGHSH and CDR2 LQKENI. This CDR3 is 17 amino acids long. The CDR3 is CASSPRPGQGVQETQYF. The CDR3 DNA reads TGTGCCAGCTCACCAAGACCGGGACAGGGGGTTCAAGAGACCCAGTACTTC.

This chain joins TRBV19 and TRBJ2-2; no firm D call. The germline V and J ends were trimmed by 1 base and 2 bases, with 5 bases remaining between them. Germline V lookup: CDR1 LNHDA, CDR2 SQIVND (reference sequence). This CDR3 comprises 14 residues. The CDR3 nucleotides read TGTGCCAGTAGTATAGTGGGCAACACCGGGGAGCTGTTTTTT. Its protein is CASSIVGNTGELFF.

The chain links TRBV7-9 to TRBJ2-1, with a tentative D call TRBD1 (6 bases). Germline V gene sequence: CDR1 SEHNR, CDR2 FQNEAQ (reference sequence). The CDR3 consists of 14 residues. V lost 1 base and J lost 8, with 12 bases in between. CDR3 sequence reads: CASSLEVGAHEQFF. The DNA for the CDR3 is TGTGCCAGCAGCTTAGAAGTGGGGGCACATGAGCAGTTCTTC. The full variable domain, with the rest looked up from reference TRBV7-9 and TRBJ2-1, is DTGVSQNPRHKITKRGQNVTFRCDPISEHNRLYWYRQTLGQGPEFLTYFQNEAQLEKSRLLSDRFSAERPKGSFSTLEIQRTEQGDSAMYLCASSLEVGAHEQFFGPGTRLTVL.

Points on this clone: Relative to the germline gene, one junction end is altered; a read error may explain this. The V gene is TRBV29-1, the J gene TRBJ1-2; D remains unclear. CDR3 size: 11 residues. Germline V lookup: CDR1 SQVTM, CDR2 ANQGSEA. CDR3 nucleotide sequence: TGCAGCGTCCAGACGGTGACCGGGGATGGCTTC. This encodes CSVQTVTGDGF.

This clone was found once. This chain connects TRBV7-9 to TRBJ2-1; TRBD1 agrees at 10 bases. Trimming at V came to 3 bases and at J to 4 bases, leaving 9 bases not matched to a gene. From germline, CDR1 is SEHNR and CDR2 FQNEAQ (reference sequence). This CDR3 region has 17 residues. This CDR3 is CASSFDRGLGVYNEQFF. CDR3 bases: TGTGCCAGCAGCTTTGACAGGGGGCTCGGGGTTTACAATGAGCAGTTCTTC.

The genes are TRBV25-1 and TRBJ2-1; 7 nucleotides match TRBD1. Germline V gene lookup returns CDR1 MGHDK and CDR2 SYGVNS. J gave up 3 bases and V 8 bases, and 4 bases lay outside the gene matches. CDR3 length: 13 amino acids. The CDR3 DNA reads TGTGCCAGCGTGGGACAGCTCTACAATGAGCAGTTCTTC. Translation gives CASVGQLYNEQFF.

This clone was seen just once. The chain combines TRBV5-1 with TRBJ2-7; possible D gene TRBD1, 6 bases. The ends were cut back, 4 bases at V and 3 bases at J, with 11 bases in the middle. The CDR3 totals 13 residues. CDR1 and CDR2 (germline): SGHRS, YFSETQ. CDR3 in DNA: TGCGCCAGCAGCCCCTCACAGGGCTACGAGCAGTACTTC. Translating gives CASSPSQGYEQYF.

The chain links TRBV4-1 to TRBJ2-7, with TRBD2 matching over 10 bases. Trimming cost V 0 bases and J 7 bases; bases outside gene matches: 9. CDR3 length equals 16 residues. CDR1 and CDR2 from the germline V gene are MGHRA and YSYEKL. In DNA form, the CDR3 reads TGCGCCAGCAGCCAAGATCCAGCGGGAGGGCCTAGAGAGCAGTACTTC. Amino acids: CASSQDPAGGPREQYF.

The V call is TRBV11-2, the J call TRBJ2-5; 7 bases are shared with TRBD2. Per the germline V gene, CDR1 is SGHAT and CDR2 is FQNNGV. The CDR3 totals 17 residues. The V segment lost 4 bases and the J segment 2 bases; nucleotides outside the gene matches: 13. The CDR3 coding sequence is TGTGCCAGCAGCTCCCGGGAGGCCTTGTACGGACAAGAGACCCAGTACTTC. Translation: CASSSREALYGQETQYF.

The chain carries TRBV30 and TRBJ1-3; D remains unclear. Germline V gene sequence: CDR1 GTSNPN, CDR2 SVGIG (reference sequence). V was trimmed by 5 bases and J by 7 bases, leaving 9 bases between them. CDR3 size: 11 residues. CDR3 in amino acids: CAWAGSNTIYF. CDR3 DNA: TGTGCCTGGGCGGGATCCAACACCATATATTTT. Full variable domain (rest looked up from reference TRBV30 and TRBJ1-3): SQTIHQWPATLVQPVGSPLSLECTVEGTSNPNLYWYRQAAGRGLQLLFYSVGIGQISSEVPQNLSASRPQDRQFILSSKKLLLSDSGFYLCAWAGSNTIYFGEGSWLTVV.

The chain links TRBV5-1 to TRBJ1-2; 7 bases match TRBD1. The V and J ends lost 4 bases and 1 base, in that order; junction bases with no gene match: 7. Germline assignment: CDR1 SGHRS and CDR2 YFSETQ. The CDR3 extends over 15 amino acids. The CDR3 DNA is TGCGCCAGCAGCCTAACCGGGACAGTTAACTATGGCTACACCTTC. This codes for CASSLTGTVNYGYTF.

The chain combines TRBV7-2 with TRBJ2-5, with TRBD2 matching 8 bases. The CDR3 contains 16 residues. V lost 5 bases, J lost 5 bases, and 13 bases stayed unmatched. Germline V CDR1 and CDR2: SGHTA, FQGNSA. Here the CDR3 reads CASSRTLAGTIETQYF. The DNA of the CDR3 is TGTGCCAGCAGCCGAACATTAGCGGGGACGATTGAGACCCAGTACTTC. The full variable domain, in which reference TRBV7-2 and TRBJ2-5 provide the parts outside the CDR3, is GAGVSQSPSNKVTEKGKDVELRCDPISGHTALYWYRQSLGQGLEFLIYFQGNSAPDKSGLPSDRFSAERTGGSVSTLTIQRTQQEDSAVYLCASSRTLAGTIETQYFGPGTRLLVL.

A word on this clone: A junction boundary mismatches the germline segment, possibly from a read error. Other DNA sequences in this specimen translate into the identical CDR3. This chain uses TRBV7-9 with TRBJ1-1; D ambiguous. CDR3 length: 12 residues. The germline V gene has CDR1 SEHNR and CDR2 FQNEAQ (reference sequence). CDR3 in amino acids: CSSSFGDTEAFF. The CDR3, as DNA: TGTTCCAGCAGCTTCGGAGACACTGAAGCTTTCTTT.

Regarding this clone: Other nucleotide sequences in the sample specify the same CDR3. CDR3 loop: CASSLVAGDTEAFF. The CDR3 DNA follows: TGCGCCAGCAGCTTGGTTGCAGGGGATACTGAAGCTTTCTTT. This chain uses TRBV5-1 with TRBJ1-1; D is possibly TRBD1 (6 bases). CDR3 size: 14 residues. CDR1 and CDR2 (germline): SGHRS, YFSETQ. V was pared by 0 bases and J by 5 bases, with 11 bases between. Together with reference TRBV5-1 and TRBJ1-1, the CDR3 gives the full variable domain: KAGVTQTPRYLIKTRGQQVTLSCSPISGHRSVSWYQQTPGQGLQFLFEYFSETQRNKGNFPGRFSGRQFSNSRSEMNVSTLELGDSALYLCASSLVAGDTEAFFGQGTRLTVV.

The chain combines TRBV6-6 with TRBJ1-3, with D hard to call. The CDR3 is made up of 15 amino acids. V was cut by 0 bases and J by 2 bases, with 8 bases left in between. CDR1 and CDR2 from the germline V gene are MNHNY and SVGAGI (reference sequence). The CDR3 here is CASSYSSITGNTIYF. CDR3 coding DNA: TGTGCCAGCAGTTACTCGTCCATCACTGGAAACACCATATATTTT.

The chain couples TRBV7-6 to TRBJ1-1; 8 nucleotides line up with TRBD1. This CDR3 is 13 amino acids long. V was clipped by 8 bases and J by 11 bases; unmatched bases: 13. The V gene's germline CDR1 is SGHVS and CDR2 FNYEAQ. For the CDR3, the DNA is TGTGCCAGCTCTTATACCGACAGGGGAGTTGCTTTCTTT. Protein: CASSYTDRGVAFF.

V gene TRBV11-2 combines with J gene TRBJ2-2, with 9 bases identical to TRBD1. The CDR3 has 15 amino acids. Losses at the gene ends were 6 bases for V and 5 bases for J; bases not matched to a gene: 7. Germline CDR1 and CDR2: SGHAT and FQNNGV. CDR3 loop: CASRPDRGGTGELFF. The DNA for the CDR3 is TGTGCCAGCAGACCGGACAGGGGAGGAACCGGGGAGCTGTTTTTT.

This clone was detected only once. J is TRBJ2-5 and V is TRBV30, with a possible D match to TRBD1 (8 bases). Germline assignment: CDR1 GTSNPN and CDR2 SVGIG (reference sequence). With 5 bases removed from V and 5 bases from J, the gap between germline ends came to 12 bases. This CDR3 is built from 12 residues. In DNA form, the CDR3 reads TGTGCCTGGGGACAGGGAGGGGAGACCCAGTACTTC. Protein product: CAWGQGGETQYF.

The CDR3 protein is CSVARSTNEKLFF. CDR3 coding DNA: TGCAGCGTTGCGAGGTCTACTAATGAAAAACTGTTTTTT. The chain carries TRBV29-1 and TRBJ1-4; unclear D gene. V lost 4 bases and J lost 2, with 8 bases in between. This CDR3 region has 13 residues. The V gene's germline CDR1 is SQVTM and CDR2 ANQGSEA.

V gene TRBV27 combines with J gene TRBJ2-1; TRBD1 might be the D (6 bases). Per the germline V gene, CDR1 is MNHEY and CDR2 is SMNVEV (reference sequence). CDR3 length: 14 residues. With 2 bases removed from V and 3 bases from J, the gap between germline ends came to 8 bases. The CDR3 region is CASSLQGRYNEQFF. CDR3 DNA sequence: TGTGCCAGCAGTTTACAGGGGCGCTACAATGAGCAGTTCTTC.

The chain recombines TRBV2 with TRBJ1-1; possible D gene TRBD1, 5 bases. Trimming removed 6 bases from V and 5 bases from J, with 16 bases in between. Germline V gene lookup returns CDR1 SNHLY and CDR2 FYNNEI. This CDR3 has 14 amino acids. The CDR3 is CASRYSRGKTEAFF. DNA of the CDR3: TGTGCCAGCAGGTACAGTCGGGGGAAAACTGAAGCTTTCTTT.

This chain joins TRBV4-2 and TRBJ2-1, with 15 positions matching TRBD2. Germline V gene lookup returns CDR1 LGHNA and CDR2 YNFKEQ. V was clipped by 1 base and J by 6 bases; unmatched bases: 1. This CDR3 has 16 amino acids. The CDR3 sequence: CASSQGTSGGANEQFF. CDR3 DNA sequence: TGTGCCAGCAGCCAAGGGACTAGCGGGGGGGCCAATGAGCAGTTCTTC.

V and J are TRBV7-9 and TRBJ1-1; 7 bases are a match to TRBD1. Germline V gene sequence: CDR1 SEHNR, CDR2 FQNEAQ (reference sequence). With 6 bases clipped from V and 2 bases from J, the junction kept 3 bases outside the gene matches. The CDR3 is made up of 13 amino acids. Written as DNA, the CDR3 is TGTGCCAGCAGTAGGGACAGAAACACTGAAGCTTTCTTT. Residues: CASSRDRNTEAFF.

The rearrangement joins TRBV6-1 to TRBJ2-5; maybe TRBD2 (5 bases). The J call is in doubt because the DNA end fits TRBJ2-7 better. Germline V CDR1 and CDR2: MNHNS, SASEGT. CDR3 length equals 18 residues. The CDR3 coding sequence is TGTGCCAGCAGTGCCCGAACCTCGAGGACTCTTATCTCCTACGAGCAGTACTTC. It encodes CASSARTSRTLISYEQYF.

The CDR3 sequence is CASSPGLAENSPYEQYF. The DNA of the CDR3 is TGTGCCAGCAGTCCGGGACTAGCGGAAAACTCCCCCTACGAGCAGTACTTC. The chain links TRBV27 to TRBJ2-7; 11 bases map to TRBD2. The CDR3 loop spans 17 amino acids. Germline V gene lookup returns CDR1 MNHEY and CDR2 SMNVEV (reference sequence). With V trimmed by 5 bases and J by 2 bases, 11 bases remained unmatched.

The V and J genes are TRBV27 and TRBJ2-1; 11 bases line up with TRBD1. CDR3 length: 16 amino acids. Germline CDR1 MNHEY, CDR2 SMNVEV (reference sequence). Trimming took 3 bases from V and 4 from J; bases not matched to a gene: 5. CDR3 in amino acids: CASSFEGQGVYNEQFF. The CDR3 region has the DNA TGTGCCAGCAGTTTCGAGGGACAGGGGGTTTACAATGAGCAGTTCTTC.